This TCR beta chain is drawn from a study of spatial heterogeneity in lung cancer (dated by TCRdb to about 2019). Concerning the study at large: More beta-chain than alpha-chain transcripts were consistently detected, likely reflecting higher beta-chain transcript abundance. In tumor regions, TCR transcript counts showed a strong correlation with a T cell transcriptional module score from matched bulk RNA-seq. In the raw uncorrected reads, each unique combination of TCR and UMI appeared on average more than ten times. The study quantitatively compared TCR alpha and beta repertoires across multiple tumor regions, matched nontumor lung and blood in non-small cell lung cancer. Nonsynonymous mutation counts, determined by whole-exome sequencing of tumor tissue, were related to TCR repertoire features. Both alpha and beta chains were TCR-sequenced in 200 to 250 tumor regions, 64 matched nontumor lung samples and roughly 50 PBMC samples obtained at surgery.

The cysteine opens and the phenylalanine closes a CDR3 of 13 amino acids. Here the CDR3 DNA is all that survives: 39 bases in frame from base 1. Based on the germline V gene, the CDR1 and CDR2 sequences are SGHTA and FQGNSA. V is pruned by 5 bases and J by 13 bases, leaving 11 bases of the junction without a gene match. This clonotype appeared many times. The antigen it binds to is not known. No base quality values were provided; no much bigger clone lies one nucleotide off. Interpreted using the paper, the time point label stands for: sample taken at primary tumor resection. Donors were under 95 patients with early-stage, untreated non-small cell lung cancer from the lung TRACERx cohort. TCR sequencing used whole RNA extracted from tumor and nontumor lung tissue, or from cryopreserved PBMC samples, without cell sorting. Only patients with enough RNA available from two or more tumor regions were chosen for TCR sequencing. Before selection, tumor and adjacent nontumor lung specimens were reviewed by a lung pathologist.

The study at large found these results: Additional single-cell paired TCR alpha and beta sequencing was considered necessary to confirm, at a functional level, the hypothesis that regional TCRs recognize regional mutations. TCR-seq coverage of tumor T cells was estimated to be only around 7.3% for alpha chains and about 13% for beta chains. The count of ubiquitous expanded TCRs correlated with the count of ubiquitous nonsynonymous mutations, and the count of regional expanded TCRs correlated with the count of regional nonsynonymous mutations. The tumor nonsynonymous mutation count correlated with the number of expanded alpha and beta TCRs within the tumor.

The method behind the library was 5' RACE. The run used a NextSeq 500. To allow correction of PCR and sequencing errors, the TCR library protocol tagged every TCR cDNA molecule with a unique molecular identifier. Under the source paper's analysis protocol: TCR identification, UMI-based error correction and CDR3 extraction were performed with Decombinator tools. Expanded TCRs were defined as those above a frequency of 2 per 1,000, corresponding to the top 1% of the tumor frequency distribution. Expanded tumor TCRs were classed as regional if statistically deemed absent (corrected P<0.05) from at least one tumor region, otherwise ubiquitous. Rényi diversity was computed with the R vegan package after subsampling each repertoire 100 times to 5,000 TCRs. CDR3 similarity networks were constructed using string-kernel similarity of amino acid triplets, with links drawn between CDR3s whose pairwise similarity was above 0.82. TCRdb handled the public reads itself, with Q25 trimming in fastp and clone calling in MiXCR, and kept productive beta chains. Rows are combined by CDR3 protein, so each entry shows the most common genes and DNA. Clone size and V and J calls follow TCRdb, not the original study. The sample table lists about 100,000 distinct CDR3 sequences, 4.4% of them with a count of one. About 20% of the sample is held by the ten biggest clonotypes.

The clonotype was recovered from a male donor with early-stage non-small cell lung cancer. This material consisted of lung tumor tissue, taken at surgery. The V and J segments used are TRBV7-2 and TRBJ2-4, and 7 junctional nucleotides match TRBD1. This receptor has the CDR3 CASSLETGRPQYF. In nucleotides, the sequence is TGTGCCAGCAGCCTCGAGACAGGGCGCCCCCAGTACTTC. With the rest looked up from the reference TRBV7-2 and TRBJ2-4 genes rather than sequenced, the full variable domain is GAGVSQSPSNKVTEKGKDVELRCDPISGHTALYWYRQSLGQGLEFLIYFQGNSAPDKSGLPSDRFSAERTGGSVSTLTIQRTQQEDSAVYLCASSLETGRPQYFGAGTRLSVL.